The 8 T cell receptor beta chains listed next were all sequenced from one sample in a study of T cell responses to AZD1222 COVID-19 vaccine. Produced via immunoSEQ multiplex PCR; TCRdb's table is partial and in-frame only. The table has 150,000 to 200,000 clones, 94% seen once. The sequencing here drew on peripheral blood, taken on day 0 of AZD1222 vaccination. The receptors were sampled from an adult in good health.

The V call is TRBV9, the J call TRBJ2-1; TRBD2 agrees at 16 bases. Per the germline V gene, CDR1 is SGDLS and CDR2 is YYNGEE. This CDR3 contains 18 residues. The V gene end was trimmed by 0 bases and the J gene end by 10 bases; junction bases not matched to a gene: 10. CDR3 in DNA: TGTGCCAGCAGCGTAGGGGGACTAGCGGGAGGGCCACTTTGGGAGCAGTTCTTC. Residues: CASSVGGLAGGPLWEQFF. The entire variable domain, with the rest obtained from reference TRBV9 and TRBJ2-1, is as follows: DSGVTQTPKHLITATGQRVTLRCSPRSGDLSVYWYQQSLDQGLQFLIQYYNGEERAKGNILERFSAQQFPDLHSELNLSSLELGDSALYFCASSVGGLAGGPLWEQFFGPGTRLTVL.

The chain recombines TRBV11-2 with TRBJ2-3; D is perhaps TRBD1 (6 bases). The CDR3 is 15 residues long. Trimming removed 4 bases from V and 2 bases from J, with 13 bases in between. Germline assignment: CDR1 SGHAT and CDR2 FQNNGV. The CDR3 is CASSSPGHNTDTQYF. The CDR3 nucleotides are TGTGCCAGCAGCTCCCCGGGACACAACACAGATACGCAGTATTTT.

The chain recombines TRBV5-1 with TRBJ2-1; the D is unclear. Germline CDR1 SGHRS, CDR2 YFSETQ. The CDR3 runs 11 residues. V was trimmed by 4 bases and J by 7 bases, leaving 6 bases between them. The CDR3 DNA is TGCGCCAGCAGCCTCCGGAATGAGCAGTTCTTC. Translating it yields CASSLRNEQFF.

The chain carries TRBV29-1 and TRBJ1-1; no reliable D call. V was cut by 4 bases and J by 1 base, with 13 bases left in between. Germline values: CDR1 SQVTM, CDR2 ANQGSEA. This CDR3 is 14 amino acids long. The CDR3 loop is CSVVQLEGNTEAFF. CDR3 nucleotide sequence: TGCAGCGTTGTACAACTGGAGGGGAACACTGAAGCTTTCTTT.

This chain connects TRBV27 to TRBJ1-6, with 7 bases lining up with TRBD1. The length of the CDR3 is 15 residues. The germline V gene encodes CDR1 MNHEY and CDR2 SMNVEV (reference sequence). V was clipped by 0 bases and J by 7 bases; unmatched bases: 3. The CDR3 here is CASSLSTGPNSPLHF. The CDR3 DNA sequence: TGTGCCAGCAGTTTATCGACAGGGCCCAATTCACCCCTCCACTTT.

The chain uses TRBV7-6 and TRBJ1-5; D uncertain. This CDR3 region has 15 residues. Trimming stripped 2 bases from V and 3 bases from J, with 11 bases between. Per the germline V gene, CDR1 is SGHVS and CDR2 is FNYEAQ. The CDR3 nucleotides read TGTGCCAGCAGCTTATATCCGGACCTCAATCAGCCCCAGCATTTT. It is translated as CASSLYPDLNQPQHF.

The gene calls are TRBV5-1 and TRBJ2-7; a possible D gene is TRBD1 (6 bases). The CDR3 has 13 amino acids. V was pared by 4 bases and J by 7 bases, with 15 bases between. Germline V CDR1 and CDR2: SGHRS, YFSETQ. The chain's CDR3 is CASSPPHREEQYF. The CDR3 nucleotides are TGCGCCAGCAGCCCACCACACAGGGAGGAGCAGTACTTC.

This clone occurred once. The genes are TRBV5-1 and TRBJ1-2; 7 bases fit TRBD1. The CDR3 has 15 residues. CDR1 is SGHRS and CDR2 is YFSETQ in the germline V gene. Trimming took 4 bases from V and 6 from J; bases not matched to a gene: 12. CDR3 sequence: CASSPSGTVVNGYTF. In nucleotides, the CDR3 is TGCGCCAGCAGCCCCTCCGGGACAGTAGTAAATGGCTACACCTTC.